A single TCR beta chain is shown here with its context. Its specificity is not known. The study ran its PCR with 60 Vbeta and 13 Jbeta primers. Profiled with immunoSEQ multiplex PCR; TCRdb holds only in-frame clones, not every one. Here the sample spans about 130,000 clones, roughly 9% being singletons. This entry belongs to a study of cytomegalovirus exposure and HLA in healthy donors. Study observations and caveats: Presence/absence analyses took donor sequencing depth as roughly uniform.

The CDR3 has 14 residues. Per the germline V gene, CDR1 is KGHSH and CDR2 is LQKENI. The V end lost 6 bases, the J end lost 1 base, and 12 bases lay between the germline ends. This TCR was sampled from a woman in her forties in good health and CMV-seropositive. Source material: PBMCs. The chain recombines TRBV18 with TRBJ1-2; unclear D gene. CDR3 loop: CASSEYEVNYGYTF. The CDR3 DNA reads TGTGCCAGCTCGGAATATGAGGTTAACTATGGCTACACCTTC.